This T cell receptor beta chain appears in the sequencing data of a study of shared clonotypes between healthy human individuals. A word on this clone: Its antigen is unidentified.

Only in-frame clones appear in the TCRdb table, and some are missing; sequencing was by immunoSEQ multiplex PCR. The sample includes about 1.1 million clones, 70% to 80% of them seen just once. CDR1 is MNHNY, CDR2 SVGAGI, per germline (reference sequence). The CDR3 totals 15 residues. Trimming removed 0 bases at V and 0 bases at J, with 8 bases between. Healthy HIV-negative adults with no recent acute infections or vaccinations were recruited as donors. The study, taken as a whole, reports: Clonotypes not shared had lower generation probabilities than those common to all four donors. Represented genetic and exposure-history diversity was restricted by having few donors. The researchers took only blood, and tissue repertoires probably look different.

The clonotype originates from a man younger than 30 in good health. Some clones in this sample may be carry-over from other donors' samples. The chain joins TRBV6-6 to TRBJ1-2; D unclear. Sequencing was performed on memory CD4+ T cells from PBMCs. The subset was: CD45RA-negative fraction. Here the CDR3 DNA reads TGTGCCAGCAGTTACTCTGGCAGCCCTAACTATGGCTACACCTTC. This gives the protein CASSYSGSPNYGYTF.